These T cell receptor beta chains were read from a single sample in a study of blood T cell repertoires in COVID-19. This table comes from immunoSEQ multiplex PCR, and its TCRdb copy is limited to in-frame clones, with some not included. The sample lists some 250,000 clones, 75% to 90% seen once, with 3% to 4% in the top ten. The specimen was PBMCs or T cells enriched from blood (not recorded which). The receptor set was obtained from a woman in her thirties or forties with acute COVID-19. CDR3s leave out the opening cysteine and the closing phenylalanine or tryptophan. Size is stated for part of the rows, as once, few or many counts, or as a class when the clone is expanded.

size	J	V	CDR3
.	TRBJ2-1	TRBV2	ASSSSGLSYNEQF
.	TRBJ2-5	TRBV7-8	ASSLARLGVVETQY
.	TRBJ2-5	TRBV5-1	ASSLLTRKETQY
.	TRBJ2-2	TRBV7-8	ASSLTSGYTGELF
.	TRBJ1-3	TRBV5-1	ASSRDSVNSGNTIY
once	TRBJ2-2	TRBV19	ASSRANTGELF
.	TRBJ2-7	TRBV11-3	ASSLDLGGERYEQY
.	TRBJ2-1	TRBV19	ASSPQGDNEQF
.	TRBJ1-6	TRBV12-5	ASGLGDRVSSPLH
.	TRBJ1-2	TRBV15	ATSRATGTNYGYT
.	TRBJ1-5	TRBV25-1	ASRSSGDSNQPQH
.	TRBJ1-6	TRBV5-3	ARTYSPLH
.	TRBJ1-1	TRBV28	ASSFYNPGQGKAF
.	TRBJ2-5	TRBV5-4	ASSVRGYQETQY
.	TRBJ1-6	TRBV6-5	ASSFSNSPLH
.	TRBJ2-1	TRBV19	ASSTSASYNEQF
.	TRBJ2-3	TRBV5-1	ASSRAGRDRGLDTQY
.	TRBJ2-1	TRBV25-1	ASSEWGGKDNEQF
.	TRBJ2-3	TRBV4-1	ASSQEGVAGGTDTQY
.	TRBJ1-6	TRBV6-1	ASSESYKGGSPLH
.	TRBJ2-1	TRBV29-1	SGGGGEQF
.	TRBJ1-3	TRBV7-9	ASSSLDTSGNTIY
.	TRBJ1-1	TRBV7-2	ASSLDVRGPEAF
.	TRBJ2-3	TRBV6-5	ASSLRQGTDTQY
.	TRBJ2-2	TRBV5-6	ASSFGSRLAGELF
.	TRBJ1-1	TRBV19	ASSPRQVWNTEAF
.	TRBJ2-7	TRBV5-1	ASSDNLGGLGEQY
.	TRBJ2-3	TRBV19	ASKRTGPADTQY
.	TRBJ2-4	TRBV7-6	ASSPDREYDIQY
.	TRBJ2-2	TRBV15	ATSSTKLGGVLAGELF
few	TRBJ2-7	TRBV14	ASSQESLAREQY
.	TRBJ1-2	TRBV9	ASSVAAGANYGYT
few	TRBJ2-7	TRBV14	ASSQDPGQGKIKQY
.	TRBJ2-7	TRBV25-1	ASSEGQAGKGYEQY
.	TRBJ2-7	TRBV2	ASSQTASSYEQY
.	TRBJ2-7	TRBV7-9	ASSASSYEQY
.	TRBJ1-5	TRBV12-3/TRBV12-4	ASRSGNQPQH
.	TRBJ2-5	TRBV29-1	SVQSGGGETQY
.	TRBJ1-1	TRBV7-9	ASSLSLSEAF
.	TRBJ2-7	TRBV5-1	ASSLRAGPYEQY
.	TRBJ2-7	TRBV7-2	ASSLFRGSYEQY
.	TRBJ2-7	TRBV19	ASKRSGTSYEQY
.	TRBJ2-5	TRBV19	ASSPLPIAGETQY
few	TRBJ1-5	TRBV25-1	ASSDSSTGGQPQH
.	TRBJ2-5	TRBV27	ASSPLDRSTYQETQY